The clone carrying this T cell receptor (beta chain) was recorded a few times. Its antigen is not identified. Library preparation (for TCRbeta) was performed with unique molecular identifiers. TCRdb reprocessed the PCR reads via MiXCR and lists one record per CDR3 protein. The sample comprises 400,000 to 450,000 distinct CDR3 sequences, approximately 41% of which are singletons, and roughly a quarter rests with the top ten. The data originate from a study of T-cell reconstitution after alpha-beta-depleted transplantation in children. Study conclusions and caveats: Expanded clones from the graft, numbering several hundred, reportedly supplied alpha-beta T cells about two months after transplant. When one year had passed after transplant, most T-cell counts and diversity came from newly produced T cells. Recipient T cells and thymic progenitors that survived were the source of the high TCRbeta diversity seen at day 60 in some patients.

Trimming pared 2 bases from V and 7 bases from J, leaving 8 bases between. CDR1 and CDR2 from the germline V gene are MDHEN and SYDVKM. The CDR3 is 12 amino acids. The starting material was PBMCs, obtained before TCRalphabeta/CD19-depleted stem cell transplant. This sequence joins TRBV28 and TRBJ1-1, with D maybe TRBD1 (6 bases). This receptor was identified in a girl aged 2-15 years with aplastic anemia, due to receive a stem cell transplant. The CDR3 DNA follows: TGTGCCAGCAGTTTACAGACAGGTGAAGCTTTCTTT. As protein: CASSLQTGEAFF. Full variable domain (outside the CDR3, taken from reference TRBV28 and TRBJ1-1): DVKVTQSSRYLVKRTGEKVFLECVQDMDHENMFWYRQDPGLGLRLIYFSYDVKMKEKGDIPEGYSVSREKKERFSLILESASTNQTSMYLCASSLQTGEAFFGQGTRLTVV.